The 31 T cell receptor beta chains below were found in one sample sequenced in a study of T cell changes during pregnancy in multiple sclerosis. Profiled with immunoSEQ multiplex PCR; TCRdb holds only in-frame clones, not every one. In the table there are tens of thousands of clones, about 90% of which are singletons. The sample in question was CD4+ T cells from peripheral blood mononuclear cells, obtained before pregnancy. Receptor source: a female donor with multiple sclerosis, enrolled in a pregnancy study.

The chain joins TRBV23-1 to TRBJ2-7; maybe TRBD1 (5 bases). TRBV23-1 qualifies as an ORF whose function is uncertain. V lost 0 bases to trimming and J lost 5 bases, with 17 bases between them. The CDR3 covers 16 residues. CDR3 nucleotides: TGCGCCAGCAGTCAATCCATCCGCTCGGCAGGGCACGAGCAGTACTTC. It translates to CASSQSIRSAGHEQYF.

This chain uses TRBV7-3 with TRBJ2-3; perhaps TRBD2 as D (6 bases). This CDR3 region has 14 residues. Germline CDR1 SGHTA, CDR2 FQGTGA. V was cut by 5 bases and J by 0 bases, with 9 bases left in between. The CDR3 nucleotides are TGTGCCAGCAGCATCCGGGGGAGCACAGATACGCAGTATTTT. This encodes CASSIRGSTDTQYF.

The chain joins TRBV7-3 to TRBJ2-3; TRBD2 matches at 8 bases. Germline V gives CDR1 SGHTA, CDR2 FQGTGA. The CDR3 is 14 amino acids. V was pared by 5 bases and J by 4 bases, with 5 bases of the junction left unmatched. The CDR3 loop reads CASSRGLASDTQYF. The CDR3 DNA reads TGTGCCAGCAGCCGCGGACTAGCCTCAGATACGCAGTATTTT.

This clone was seen a single time. This chain joins TRBV28 and TRBJ2-1; 8 nucleotides align to TRBD2. V shed 6 bases and J 1 base; nucleotides not matched to a gene: 5. The CDR3 has 15 residues. Germline V lookup: CDR1 MDHEN, CDR2 SYDVKM. The CDR3 is CASRLGGGSYNEQFF. CDR3 in DNA: TGTGCCAGCAGGCTCGGGGGGGGATCCTACAATGAGCAGTTCTTC.

The V and J genes are TRBV30 and TRBJ1-2, with D uncertain. With 3 bases removed from V and 8 bases from J, the gap between germline ends came to 13 bases. There are 12 residues in the CDR3. From germline, CDR1 is GTSNPN and CDR2 SVGIG (reference sequence). CDR3: CAWSREDWGYTF. The CDR3 bases are TGTGCCTGGAGCCGGGAGGATTGGGGCTACACCTTC.

Only one count was recorded for this clone. The rearrangement uses TRBV2 and TRBJ1-2; no firm D call. Germline V gene sequence: CDR1 SNHLY, CDR2 FYNNEI. V lost 0 bases and J 8 bases, leaving 7 bases between the germline ends. The CDR3 has 12 residues. This chain's CDR3 is CASSEARGGYTF. In DNA form, the CDR3 reads TGTGCCAGCAGTGAAGCGCGGGGAGGCTACACCTTC.

The V and J genes are TRBV2 and TRBJ2-7, with D possibly TRBD2 on 5 matching bases. Germline V gene sequence: CDR1 SNHLY, CDR2 FYNNEI. This CDR3 is 14 amino acids long. With 6 bases removed from V and 7 bases from J, the gap between germline ends came to 19 bases. The CDR3 DNA reads as TGTGCCAGCAGGGCCCGGCCATCCTCGGGGGAGCAGTACTTC. This sequence encodes CASRARPSSGEQYF.

The CDR3 DNA follows: TGCGCCAGCAGCGCGGTTGCTAGCGGTTCCTACGAGCAGTACTTC. It translates to CASSAVASGSYEQYF. The chain joins TRBV5-1 to TRBJ2-7; TRBD2 agrees at 7 bases. CDR1 SGHRS and CDR2 YFSETQ come from the germline V gene. This CDR3 has 15 amino acids. After removal of 4 bases from V and 1 base from J, the junction contained 8 bases not matched to a gene.

This rearrangement joins TRBV12-5 to TRBJ1-1, with D perhaps TRBD1 (6 bases). CDR1 and CDR2 from the germline V gene are LGHNT and FRNRAP. The CDR3 contains 19 residues. V was clipped by 0 bases and J by 0 bases, with 20 bases between them. CDR3 DNA sequence: TGTGCTAGTGGTTTGGTAGGGGATGGGGACACTTACATGAACACTGAAGCTTTCTTT. Protein sequence: CASGLVGDGDTYMNTEAFF. The full variable domain, completed using reference TRBV12-5 and TRBJ1-1, is DARVTQTPRHKVTEMGQEVTMRCQPILGHNTVFWYRQTMMQGLELLAYFRNRAPLDDSGMPKDRFSAEMPDATLATLKIQPSEPRDSAVYFCASGLVGDGDTYMNTEAFFGQGTRLTVV.

The chain uses TRBV28 and TRBJ2-3; tentative D call: TRBD2 (6 bases). CDR1 is MDHEN, CDR2 SYDVKM, per germline. V was trimmed by 11 bases and J by 7 bases, leaving 19 bases between them. CDR3 size: 13 residues. For the CDR3, the DNA is TGTGCCGCCCGGGACTCTTTCTATCATACGCAGTATTTT. Its translation is CAARDSFYHTQYF.

The V and J genes are TRBV2 and TRBJ2-7; 9 bases match TRBD1. The CDR3 is 14 amino acids. Trimming cost V 6 bases and J 2 bases; bases outside gene matches: 5. CDR1 and CDR2 (germline): SNHLY, FYNNEI. DNA of the CDR3: TGTGCCAGCAGAGGTGGGACAGGGCCCTACGAGCAGTACTTC. This encodes CASRGGTGPYEQYF.

In its sample, this clone was seen once. The V and J genes are TRBV28 and TRBJ1-4; 10 nucleotides agree with TRBD1. Germline values: CDR1 MDHEN, CDR2 SYDVKM. Unmatched junction bases numbered 12, after V lost 6 bases and J lost 8 bases. The CDR3 spans 16 residues. The CDR3 DNA is TGTGCCAGCAGCCTTGGGGGGACAGGGGAGGGAGAAAAACTGTTTTTT. This sequence encodes CASSLGGTGEGEKLFF. The whole variable domain, filled in from reference TRBV28 and TRBJ1-4, reads DVKVTQSSRYLVKRTGEKVFLECVQDMDHENMFWYRQDPGLGLRLIYFSYDVKMKEKGDIPEGYSVSREKKERFSLILESASTNQTSMYLCASSLGGTGEGEKLFFGSGTQLSVL.

This clone was seen a single time. V gene TRBV6-5 combines with J gene TRBJ1-5; 7 nucleotides line up with TRBD1. Per germline, CDR1 MNHEY and CDR2 SVGAGI. V lost 5 bases, J lost 2 bases, and 6 bases stayed unmatched. This CDR3 is 15 amino acids long. CDR3 DNA: TGTGCCAGCAGTACCCGACAGGGAGGCAATCAGCCCCAGCATTTT. It encodes CASSTRQGGNQPQHF.

The chain recombines TRBV20-1 with TRBJ2-2; 8 positions agree with TRBD2. The germline gives CDR1 DFQATT, CDR2 SNEGSKA (reference sequence). V shed 3 bases and J 10 bases; nucleotides not matched to a gene: 1. This CDR3 is 11 amino acids long. CDR3 sequence reads: CSARGLVELFF. The CDR3 DNA follows: TGCAGTGCTAGGGGACTAGTGGAGCTGTTTTTT.

The chain joins TRBV9 to TRBJ2-7, with TRBD1 identical over 8 bases. Looked up from germline, CDR1 is SGDLS and CDR2 is YYNGEE. Trimming removed 4 bases from V and 4 bases from J; junction bases left unmatched: 10. The CDR3 length is 15 residues. The CDR3, as DNA: TGTGCCAGCAGCAAAGACAGGGGTGGACTTTACGAGCAGTACTTC. Its translation: CASSKDRGGLYEQYF.

The V and J genes are TRBV18 and TRBJ1-1; D gene unclear. This CDR3 is built from 16 residues. V lost 3 bases and J lost 0, with 14 bases in between. Germline V gives CDR1 KGHSH, CDR2 LQKENI. This CDR3 is CASSPSHLAVNTEAFF. The CDR3 nucleotides read TGTGCCAGCTCACCTTCCCACCTGGCCGTGAACACTGAAGCTTTCTTT.

The rearrangement joins TRBV7-2 to TRBJ2-1; D not certain. Between the trimmed V and J ends, which lost 3 bases and 7 bases, there was a span of 13 bases. The CDR3 has 14 amino acids. Germline V gene sequence: CDR1 SGHTA, CDR2 FQGNSA. The CDR3 DNA reads as TGTGCCAGCAGCTTGGCAGGTAATTGGAATGAGCAGTTCTTC. The encoded protein is CASSLAGNWNEQFF.

As for this clone: Other nucleotide sequences in the sample specify the same CDR3. The chain recombines TRBV6-5 with TRBJ2-3, with 11 bases aligning to TRBD1. CDR1 MNHEY and CDR2 SVGAGI come from the germline V gene. The CDR3 is 14 residues long. Trimming removed 4 bases from V and 4 bases from J; junction bases left unmatched: 1. CDR3 DNA: TGTGCCAGCAGTTGGGACAGGGGGTCAGATACGCAGTATTTT. It is translated as CASSWDRGSDTQYF.

The chain joins TRBV7-6 to TRBJ2-3; 13 nucleotides agree with TRBD2. Germline V gives CDR1 SGHVS, CDR2 FNYEAQ. Trimming at V came to 3 bases and at J to 7 bases, leaving 16 bases not matched to a gene. The CDR3 is made up of 19 amino acids. The CDR3 here is CASSFRLAGGQPSIHTQYF. The CDR3 DNA follows: TGTGCCAGCAGCTTTAGACTAGCGGGGGGCCAACCCTCGATTCATACGCAGTATTTT.

The rearrangement uses TRBV5-4 and TRBJ2-1; possible D gene TRBD1, 6 bases. Between the trimmed V and J ends, which lost 6 bases and 9 bases, there was a span of 16 bases. The length of the CDR3 is 13 residues. CDR1 and CDR2 (germline): SGHNT, YYREEE (reference sequence). The CDR3 loop reads CASTTVGAGEQFF. The DNA for the CDR3 is TGTGCCAGCACTACGGTGGGGGCTGGTGAGCAGTTCTTC.

This chain uses TRBV6-5 with TRBJ2-5; 7 bases map to TRBD2. Trimming at V came to 5 bases and at J to 5 bases, leaving 8 bases not matched to a gene. The CDR3 covers 14 residues. The germline V gene has CDR1 MNHEY and CDR2 SVGAGI. CDR3 DNA sequence: TGTGCCAGCAGTCCACGGACCGGGAGGGAGACCCAGTACTTC. This sequence encodes CASSPRTGRETQYF.

This rearrangement joins TRBV19 to TRBJ2-7; D might be TRBD2 (6 bases). This CDR3 has 13 residues. CDR1 LNHDA and CDR2 SQIVND come from the germline V gene (reference sequence). The ends were cut back, 5 bases at V and 2 bases at J, with 10 bases in the middle. The CDR3 region is CASSSGGAYEQYF. CDR3 nucleotide sequence: TGTGCCAGTAGTTCCGGGGGAGCCTACGAGCAGTACTTC.

In this sample, this clone turned up once. This chain links TRBV10-3 with TRBJ2-1, with D possibly TRBD2 on 5 matching bases. The CDR3 sequence is 16 residues long. Germline V gives CDR1 ENHRY, CDR2 SYGVKD. The V and J ends lost 6 bases and 4 bases respectively, with 19 bases between them. This CDR3 reads CAIRTASSAPYNEQFF. The DNA for the CDR3 is TGTGCCATCAGAACAGCTAGTAGCGCGCCATACAATGAGCAGTTCTTC.

The genes are TRBV18 and TRBJ2-1; TRBD2 agrees at 15 bases. The V gene end was trimmed by 0 bases and the J gene end by 2 bases; junction bases not matched to a gene: 2. This CDR3 has 18 residues. The germline gives CDR1 KGHSH, CDR2 LQKENI. The CDR3: CASSPPGTSGGPYNEQFF. The CDR3 DNA follows: TGTGCCAGCTCACCACCCGGGACTAGCGGGGGGCCCTACAATGAGCAGTTCTTC.

The chain combines TRBV10-3 with TRBJ2-6; 7 bases map to TRBD2. Germline-derived CDR1 and CDR2 are ENHRY and SYGVKD. The junction had 0 bases not matched to a gene; V was cut back by 0 bases and J by 1 base. The CDR3 spans 16 residues. In nucleotides, the CDR3 is TGTGCCATCAGTGAGTCGGGGGGGTCTGGGGCCAACGTCCTGACTTTC. Translation: CAISESGGSGANVLTF.

The genes are TRBV6-5 and TRBJ1-3; D is perhaps TRBD1 (6 bases). This CDR3 comprises 14 residues. Germline CDR1 is MNHEY and CDR2 is SVGAGI. Trimming stripped 7 bases from V and 9 bases from J, with 19 bases between. The CDR3 DNA is TGTGCCAGCACAACGGGACAAGGGGGATCCACCATATATTTT. It encodes CASTTGQGGSTIYF.

CDR3 sequence: CARARRRLQETQYF. In DNA form, the CDR3 reads TGTGCTAGAGCTAGGCGCCGGCTCCAAGAGACCCAGTACTTC. The genes are TRBV6-5 and TRBJ2-5; D call uncertain. The germline CDR1 and CDR2 sequences are MNHEY and SVGAGI. This CDR3 spans 14 amino acids.

This sequence joins TRBV9 and TRBJ2-1; D is ambiguous. CDR1 is SGDLS, CDR2 YYNGEE, per germline. Trimming pared 1 base from V and 2 bases from J, leaving 10 bases between. The CDR3 is made up of 15 amino acids. The CDR3 here is CASSVSLSTYNEQFF. For the CDR3, the DNA is TGTGCCAGCAGCGTATCCTTGAGTACCTACAATGAGCAGTTCTTC. Filled out from reference TRBV9 and TRBJ2-1, the complete variable domain reads DSGVTQTPKHLITATGQRVTLRCSPRSGDLSVYWYQQSLDQGLQFLIQYYNGEERAKGNILERFSAQQFPDLHSELNLSSLELGDSALYFCASSVSLSTYNEQFFGPGTRLTVL.

The chain uses TRBV7-9 and TRBJ2-3, with 12 bases identical to TRBD2. In germline, CDR1 is SEHNR, CDR2 FQNEAQ (reference sequence). CDR3 length equals 16 residues. Trimming took 7 bases from V and 2 from J; bases not matched to a gene: 7. CDR3 DNA sequence: TGTGCCAGCACCACTAGCGGGGGGCCCACCACAGATACGCAGTATTTT. Protein: CASTTSGGPTTDTQYF.

This clone is classed as medium-sized (0.01 to 0.1%). This chain uses TRBV18 with TRBJ1-6; possible D gene TRBD1, 6 bases. Per the germline V gene, CDR1 is KGHSH and CDR2 is LQKENI. The CDR3 runs to 14 residues. The V end lost 5 bases, the J end lost 10 bases, and 15 bases lay between the germline ends. The CDR3 is CASSLTGSGSPLHF. The CDR3 DNA sequence: TGTGCCAGCTCATTAACAGGGTCAGGATCACCCCTCCACTTT. The full variable domain, in which reference TRBV18 and TRBJ1-6 provide the parts outside the CDR3, is NAGVMQNPRHLVRRRGQEARLRCSPMKGHSHVYWYRQLPEEGLKFMVYLQKENIIDESGMPKERFSAEFPKEGPSILRIQQVVRGDSAAYFCASSLTGSGSPLHFGNGTRLTVT.

The gene calls are TRBV7-3 and TRBJ2-1, with 9 positions matching TRBD2. The germline gives CDR1 SGHTA, CDR2 FQGTGA. This CDR3 region has 15 residues. J was trimmed by 3 bases and V by 5 bases; bases with no gene match: 5. The CDR3 sequence is CASSLSGGLYNEQFF. CDR3 in DNA: TGTGCCAGCAGCCTTAGCGGGGGACTCTACAATGAGCAGTTCTTC.